These 22 T cell receptor delta chains were all obtained from the same sample, sequenced in a study of DNA immune sequencing with unique molecular identifiers. All 8 TRDV and 4 TRDJ genes were targeted in 32-plex amplification of genomic DNA. In around 3 barcoding PCR cycles, molecules received a 12-nucleotide UMI, then adapter PCR followed. TCRdb ran CATT on the multiplex PCR reads. The sample includes fewer than 2,500 delta-chain clones, about an eighth of them seen just once. The sample taken for sequencing was gamma-delta T cells enriched from blood buffy coat, or unenriched PBMCs (not recorded which). The origin of the receptors is a human donor in good health.

To note about this clone: TCRdb shows a much larger clone's protein in place of this DNA's translation, and the two differ at residue 13, likely through a read error; the protein shown is translated from the DNA. This chain links TRDV2 with TRDJ1; 11 bases are shared with TRDD3. Germline CDR1 and CDR2: GEAIGNYY and EKD. CDR3 length equals 17 residues. The CDR3 DNA follows: TGTGCCTGTGACACCGTTGGGGGATACGCTGGGACCGAAAAACTCATCTTT. It translates to CACDTVGGYAGTEKLIF.

The table lists this clone with a few counts. A far larger clone is only one base removed, so a read error is likely. The sample has other DNA sequences that encode this CDR3 too. The V and J genes are TRDV2 and TRDJ1; 12 bases are shared with TRDD3. This CDR3 is built from 16 residues. In germline, CDR1 is GEAIGNYY, CDR2 EKD. The CDR3 DNA reads TGTGCCTGTGACAAGCTGGGGGATACGCAGGCCGATAAGCTCATCTTT. Protein product: CACDKLGDTQADKLIF.

This clone was recorded many times. The chain carries TRDV2 and TRDJ1, with 8 bases that match TRDD3. In germline, CDR1 is GEAIGNYY, CDR2 EKD. This CDR3 has 16 amino acids. J lost 1 base, V lost 0 bases, and 6 bases had no gene match. This chain's CDR3 is CACDTVGGYSTDKLIF. CDR3 in DNA: TGTGCCTGTGACACCGTCGGGGGATATAGCACCGATAAACTCATCTTT.

This clone was counted only a few times. The TCRdb protein comes from a much larger clone and disagrees with this DNA's translation at residue 15, likely due to a read error; the protein given here is derived from the DNA. The J gene is TRDJ1, the V gene TRDV2; TRDD3 agrees at 9 bases. This CDR3 region has 17 residues. Germline CDR1 reads GEAIGNYY; CDR2 reads EKD. CDR3 sequence: CACDTVRGYGNTDKHIF. The CDR3, as DNA: TGTGCCTGTGACACCGTGCGGGGATACGGTAACACCGATAAACACATCTTT.

This clone was observed a few times. TCRdb's protein, taken from a much larger clone, differs from this DNA's translation at residue 15, likely owing to a read error; the protein displayed comes from the DNA. V gene TRDV2 combines with J gene TRDJ1, with a weak D call TRDD3 (6 bases). The CDR3 totals 20 residues. Germline CDR1 reads GEAIGNYY; CDR2 reads EKD. Deletions cut 0 bases from V and 3 bases from J, with 28 bases between. The CDR3 bases are TGTGCCTGTGACACCGTGCTCGTCTGGGGATCCCAGCGGGAGCCCGATAAACTCATCTTT. Its protein product is CACDTVLVWGSQREPDKLIF.

This clone occurred a few times. Translating this DNA gives a protein that differs at residue 5 from the TCRdb one, which belongs to a much larger clone; a read error is likely, and the protein shown is this translation. The V call is TRDV2, the J call TRDJ1; TRDD3 aligns across 12 bases. Germline CDR1 and CDR2: GEAIGNYY and EKD. The V segment lost 2 bases and the J segment 3 bases; nucleotides outside the gene matches: 6. This CDR3 has 16 amino acids. CDR3 nucleotide sequence: TGTGCCTGTGACATGCTGGGGGATACGCAGGCCGATAAACTCATCTTT. This gives the protein CACDMLGDTQADKLIF.

This clone was counted only a few times. TCRdb assigns this DNA the protein of a much larger clone, which departs from its translation at residue 3; this likely reflects a read error, and the protein shown comes from translating the DNA. The chain couples TRDV2 to TRDJ1, with D maybe TRDD3 (6 bases). Germline V CDR1 and CDR2: GEAIGNYY, EKD. Deletions cut 8 bases from V and 4 bases from J, with 25 bases between. The CDR3 covers 16 residues. The CDR3 spells CAYDPVGGAKDDKLIF. CDR3 nucleotide sequence: TGTGCCTATGATCCTGTTGGGGGGGCCAAGGACGATAAACTCATCTTT.

This clone was detected a few times. TCRdb lists the protein of a much larger clone for this DNA, which differs at residue 14, so this is likely a read error; the protein given here is translated from the DNA itself. The chain carries TRDV2 and TRDJ1, with 11 bases matching TRDD3. Near its end, the DNA agrees better with TRDJ2, so the J call may be wrong. Germline V CDR1 and CDR2: GEAIGNYY, EKD. The CDR3 runs to 15 residues. The CDR3 DNA reads TGTGCCTGTGACCTACTGGGGGATAGGGGCGATAAACTCTTCTTT. Encoded protein: CACDLLGDRGDKLFF.

This clone has at least ten counts. The rearrangement joins TRDV1 to TRDJ1; 8 bases match TRDD3. The J gene, not given by TCRdb, was assigned here from a germline match of the nucleotide sequence. The germline gives CDR1 TSWWSYY, CDR2 QGS. The J segment lost 0 bases and the V segment lost 1 base, leaving 34 bases of the junction unmatched. The CDR3 contains 26 residues. Here the CDR3 DNA reads TGTGCTCTTGGGGAACCGGGGAGGGTCCTACCCCCACAGTACTGGGGGTCAACCCTGTACACCGATAAACTCATCTTT. Its protein product is CALGEPGRVLPPQYWGSTLYTDKLIF.

This clone was seen more than once but under ten times. The protein in TCRdb stems from a much larger clone and differs at residue 8 from this DNA's translation, likely a read error; here the protein is translated from the DNA. This chain uses TRDV2 with TRDJ3, with 8 nucleotides matching TRDD3. This CDR3 comprises 20 residues. Per germline, CDR1 GEAIGNYY and CDR2 EKD. J gave up 0 bases and V 2 bases, and 11 bases lay outside the gene matches. The CDR3 spells CACDKVLRDTRSWDTRQMFF. The CDR3 DNA follows: TGTGCCTGTGACAAAGTACTGAGGGATACGCGCTCCTGGGACACCCGACAGATGTTTTTC.

A remark on this clone: A far larger clone differs by one base, so this is likely a read error. Other nucleotide sequences in the sample specify the same CDR3. As DNA, the CDR3 is TGTGCCTGTGACAAGCTAGGGGATACGCAGGCCGATAAACTCATCTTT. As protein: CACDKLGDTQADKLIF. The chain has TRDV2 and TRDJ1, with 9 positions matching TRDD3. Germline CDR1 GEAIGNYY, CDR2 EKD. V gave up 2 bases and J gave up 3 bases; unmatched junction bases: 9. This CDR3 is 16 amino acids long.

This clone has more than one count but fewer than ten. The protein given by TCRdb reflects a much larger clone and differs at residue 5 from this DNA's translation, likely from a read error; the protein shown is the DNA's translation. The CDR3 sequence: CACDTLGDTQADKLIF. The DNA of the CDR3 is TGTGCCTGTGACACGCTGGGGGATACGCAGGCCGATAAACTCATCTTT. The rearrangement uses TRDV2 and TRDJ1, with 12 bases fitting TRDD3. The V gene's germline CDR1 is GEAIGNYY and CDR2 EKD. The CDR3 is 16 amino acids. V was clipped by 1 base and J by 3 bases; unmatched bases: 5.

In its sample, this clone was seen once. This likely came from a read error, as a far larger clone is one base away. The chain is built from TRDV1 and TRDJ1; 8 positions agree with TRDD2. The J gene is not listed in TCRdb, so it was assigned here from a DNA match to germline. Germline CDR1 TSWWSYY, CDR2 QGS. This CDR3 region has 23 residues. The CDR3 coding sequence is TGTGCTCTTGGGGACCTACCAAGGACTTCCTACGTCCGGGGGGGGACGTACACCGAAAAACTCATCTTT. Translation: CALGDLPRTSYVRGGTYTEKLIF.

There are a few counts of this clone. With a far larger clone one base away, a read error is the likely cause. The sample has other DNA sequences that encode this CDR3 too. The chain is built from TRDV2 and TRDJ3; possible D gene TRDD3, 5 bases. Germline loops: CDR1 GEAIGNYY, CDR2 EKD. The CDR3 totals 19 residues. The CDR3 here is CACDTGGLRSSWDTRQMFF. Here the CDR3 DNA reads TGTGCGTGTGACACGGGGGGGCTACGGAGCTCCTGGGACACCCGACAGATGTTTTTC.

This clone is labeled medium-sized. Other DNA sequences in this specimen translate into the identical CDR3. The chain joins TRDV2 to TRDJ1, with 9 bases identical to TRDD3. Germline CDR1 is GEAIGNYY and CDR2 is EKD. CDR3 size: 16 residues. V lost 3 bases to trimming and J lost 0 bases; unmatched junction nucleotides: 7. The DNA of the CDR3 is TGTGCCTGTGACTCCGTACTGGGGGAGTACACCGATAAACTCATCTTT. This gives the protein CACDSVLGEYTDKLIF.

Notes on this clone: The protein in TCRdb stems from a much larger clone and differs at residue 12 from this DNA's translation, likely a read error; here the protein is translated from the DNA. The chain carries TRDV2 and TRDJ1; 12 positions match TRDD3. Trimming cost V 1 base and J 0 bases; bases outside gene matches: 14. This CDR3 spans 20 amino acids. Germline V gives CDR1 GEAIGNYY, CDR2 EKD. CDR3 sequence (DNA): TGTGCCTGTGACACGGCCTTTACTGGGGGATACAGTGGGGACACCGATAAACTCATCTTT. Protein: CACDTAFTGGYSGDTDKLIF.

This clone occurred a few times. The protein TCRdb lists belongs to a much larger clone and differs from this DNA's translation at residue 13, which points to a read error; the protein shown is made from the DNA. This rearrangement joins TRDV2 to TRDJ1; tentative D call: TRDD3 (5 bases). Germline assignment: CDR1 GEAIGNYY and CDR2 EKD. The CDR3 runs to 16 residues. The CDR3 loop reads CACDPIGRYRADELIF. CDR3 sequence (DNA): TGTGCCTGTGACCCTATTGGGAGATACAGAGCCGATGAACTCATCTTT.

This clone is judged medium-sized. The chain recombines TRDV2 with TRDJ3; 11 nucleotides align to TRDD3. The CDR3 has 21 amino acids. The J segment lost 2 bases and the V segment lost 0 bases, leaving 11 bases of the junction unmatched. Per germline, CDR1 GEAIGNYY and CDR2 EKD. DNA of the CDR3: TGTGCCTGTGACACCGGAGACTTGGGGGATACGCGTCCCTGGGACACCCGACAGATGTTTTTC. It specifies CACDTGDLGDTRPWDTRQMFF.

Note on this clone: For this DNA, TCRdb reports the protein of a much larger clone, which diverges at residue 6, most likely from a read error; the protein presented here is translated directly from the DNA. This chain joins TRDV2 and TRDJ1; 10 bases align to TRDD3. This CDR3 comprises 20 residues. The germline gives CDR1 GEAIGNYY, CDR2 EKD. The trim removed 3 bases at V and 3 bases at J, leaving 21 bases unmatched. The CDR3 region has the DNA TGTGCCTGTGACCCCGAACTGGGGGATGCGAAAGGGAGAGGACCCGATAAACTCATCTTT. It specifies CACDPELGDAKGRGPDKLIF.

This clone has more than one count but fewer than ten. A far larger clone is a single base away, which makes a read error likely. The sample carries other DNA sequences with the same CDR3. J is TRDJ3 and V is TRDV2, with D perhaps TRDD3 (5 bases). Germline V CDR1 and CDR2: GEAIGNYY, EKD. This CDR3 has 19 amino acids. CDR3 amino acids: CACDTGGLRSSWDTRQMFF. The CDR3 coding sequence is TGTGCCTGTGACACGGGGGGGCTACGGAGCTCCTGGGACACCCGGCAGATGTTTTTC.

For this clone: Only one base separates this from a far larger clonotype, so it likely reflects a read error. Distinct nucleotide sequences in the sample also encode this CDR3. The V and J genes are TRDV2 and TRDJ1; TRDD3 aligns across 7 bases. CDR3 size: 15 residues. Germline assignment: CDR1 GEAIGNYY and CDR2 EKD. The CDR3 DNA is TGCGCCTGTGACCTACTGGGGACAGACACCGATAAACTCATCTTT. It codes for CACDLLGTDTDKLIF.

The V gene is TRDV1; the J gene was not called; the DNA was not used to check the table's D call, TRDD3. CDR3 length: 24 amino acids. The germline V gene encodes CDR1 TSWWSYY and CDR2 QGS. CDR3 nucleotide sequence: TGTGCTCTTGGGGAACCTTTTCCCGACTGGGGGATAGGAGACAACCATTTTGAAACCGATAACCTCATCTTT. The encoded protein is CALGEPFPDWGIGDNHFETDNLIF.